This TCR beta chain was recorded in a study of cytomegalovirus exposure and HLA in healthy donors. Primers for the PCR totalled 60 Vbeta and 13 Jbeta. As handled by the study authors: In a later analysis, of 80 million or so unique beta chains, some 10 million appeared in at least two donors. Measured with immunoSEQ multiplex PCR; TCRdb has only the in-frame clones, and not every one. The DNA gave D and trimming, while V, J and clone size come from that table. The sample holds about 180,000 clones; approximately 88% are singletons and the top ten take 0.35% to 0.45%. In germline, CDR1 is SGHDT, CDR2 YYEEEE. V lost 2 bases and J lost 0; bases outside the gene matches: 8. CDR3 length: 17 amino acids. About this clone: Other DNA variants within this sample encode the same CDR3.

Input material: PBMCs. The V and J genes are TRBV5-6 and TRBJ1-1; TRBD1 agrees at 9 bases. The sequence came from a boy aged 2 to 10 in good health and CMV-seronegative. The chain's CDR3 is CASSLGQGLLMNTEAFF. CDR3 coding DNA: TGTGCCAGCAGCTTAGGACAGGGGCTACTAATGAACACTGAAGCTTTCTTT.